This entry lists 24 T cell receptor beta chains sequenced from one sample in a study of blood T cell repertoires in COVID-19 (dated by TCRdb to 2020 to 2021). To prepare the library, the immunoSEQ multiplex PCR assay was applied. Drawn from immuneACCESS, this table holds only the in-frame rearrangements with V and J called that TCRdb kept. Clones are partly lost; checked studies trace under half to an unresolved V gene and leave the rest unexplained. This sample holds roughly 250,000 clones; around 83% were observed only once. The leading ten clones occupy roughly 7% of the sample. Input material: peripheral blood. All receptors come from a woman aged 45 to 65 with acute or convalescent COVID-19.

The chain couples TRBV19 to TRBJ1-5, with no clear D. This CDR3 is 15 amino acids long. Per the germline V gene, CDR1 is LNHDA and CDR2 is SQIVND (reference sequence). V gave up 4 bases and J gave up 0 bases, with 10 bases separating them. The CDR3 sequence: CASSTPGISNQPQHF. In nucleotides, the CDR3 is TGTGCCAGTAGTACTCCCGGGATTAGCAATCAGCCCCAGCATTTT.

This rearrangement joins TRBV7-2 to TRBJ1-6; possible D gene TRBD1, 5 bases. Trimming left V 6 bases short and J 5 bases short, with 17 bases between. Per the germline V gene, CDR1 is SGHTA and CDR2 is FQGNSA. This CDR3 contains 16 residues. CDR3 region: CASRNRGEVDNSPLHF. The DNA for the CDR3 is TGTGCCAGCAGAAACCGGGGGGAAGTTGATAATTCACCCCTCCACTTT.

The gene calls are TRBV5-5 and TRBJ2-1; TRBD1 might be the D (6 bases). Trimming left V 6 bases short and J 1 base short, with 14 bases between. CDR3 size: 15 residues. The germline CDR1 and CDR2 sequences are SGHKS and YYEKEE (reference sequence). The CDR3 sequence is CASNPNRASYNEQFF. CDR3 nucleotide sequence: TGTGCCAGCAACCCCAACAGGGCATCCTACAATGAGCAGTTCTTC.

The chain employs TRBV29-1 and TRBJ1-4, with D tentatively TRBD1 (6 bases). CDR3 length: 10 residues. Trimming removed 7 bases at V and 6 bases at J, with 6 bases between. Germline V gene data show CDR1 as SQVTM and CDR2 as ANQGSEA. CDR3 loop: CSAGDEKLFF. CDR3 bases: TGCAGCGCAGGGGATGAAAAACTGTTTTTT.

Details on this clone: This sample also contains other DNA sequences that code for the same CDR3. The chain joins TRBV7-2 to TRBJ2-7, with D maybe TRBD2 (5 bases). CDR3 length: 15 amino acids. The germline CDR1 and CDR2 sequences are SGHTA and FQGNSA. V was cut by 1 base and J by 4 bases, with 14 bases left in between. CDR3 nucleotides: TGTGCCAGCAGCTTAGGAGACGGAGGCCTATACGAGCAGTACTTC. Translated, it gives CASSLGDGGLYEQYF.

J is TRBJ1-2 and V is TRBV6-1; 9 nucleotides match TRBD1. V lost 1 base, J lost 7 bases, and 4 bases stayed unmatched. Germline lookup yields CDR1 MNHNS and CDR2 SASEGT. The CDR3 consists of 14 residues. The CDR3 here is CASSEVGTGIGYTF. The CDR3 bases are TGTGCCAGCAGTGAAGTTGGGACAGGGATTGGCTACACCTTC.

V usage is TRBV7-9 and J usage is TRBJ2-3, with TRBD2 as a possible D gene (7 bases). Germline-derived CDR1 and CDR2 are SEHNR and FQNEAQ (reference sequence). The CDR3 has 16 amino acids. Trimming stripped 5 bases from V and 0 bases from J, with 15 bases between. The CDR3 is CASSPYGGASTDTQYF. CDR3 coding DNA: TGTGCCAGCAGCCCATATGGGGGGGCTAGCACAGATACGCAGTATTTT. The variable domain in full, with the rest retrieved from reference TRBV7-9 and TRBJ2-3, is DTGVSQNPRHKITKRGQNVTFRCDPISEHNRLYWYRQTLGQGPEFLTYFQNEAQLEKSRLLSDRFSAERPKGSFSTLEIQRTEQGDSAMYLCASSPYGGASTDTQYFGPGTRLTVL.

This clone came up a few times. The gene calls are TRBV28 and TRBJ1-5; D perhaps matches TRBD1 (6 bases). The CDR3 is 14 amino acids. V dropped 7 bases and J dropped 2 bases, with 12 bases sitting between them. CDR1 and CDR2 (germline): MDHEN, SYDVKM. The CDR3 DNA is TGTGCCAGCACCAGGACAGCGCGCAATCAGCCCCAGCATTTT. It encodes CASTRTARNQPQHF.

This chain's CDR3 is CASSQGSGGAPGELFF. CDR3 DNA sequence: TGCGCCAGCAGCCAAGGATCCGGGGGGGCCCCCGGGGAGCTGTTTTTT. The chain carries TRBV4-3 and TRBJ2-2; TRBD2 agrees at 8 bases. The CDR3 runs 16 residues. Trimming cost V 1 base and J 6 bases; bases outside gene matches: 7. From germline, CDR1 is LGHNA and CDR2 YSLEER.

The chain carries TRBV4-1 and TRBJ2-3; no firm D call. Germline CDR1 MGHRA, CDR2 YSYEKL. The CDR3 is made up of 14 amino acids. Deletions cut 4 bases from V and 3 bases from J, with 11 bases between. CDR3 amino acids: CASSLTTATDTQYF. CDR3 in DNA: TGCGCCAGCAGCCTAACCACTGCGACAGATACGCAGTATTTT.

This clone has just a few counts. The chain recombines TRBV27 with TRBJ1-1; D remains unclear. CDR3 length equals 14 residues. CDR1 is MNHEY and CDR2 is SMNVEV in the germline V gene (reference sequence). The germline V and J ends were trimmed by 1 base and 0 bases, with 6 bases remaining between them. As DNA, the CDR3 is TGTGCCAGCAGTTTATACCCGGTGAACACTGAAGCTTTCTTT. Translation gives CASSLYPVNTEAFF.

The V and J genes are TRBV3-1 (or the pseudogene TRBV3-2) and TRBJ1-1; D not certain. The CDR3 length is 13 residues. V was shortened by 4 bases and J by 4 bases, with 10 bases between the two germline ends. Germline V lookup: CDR1 LGHDT, CDR2 YNNKEL (reference sequence). The DNA of the CDR3 is TGTGCCAGCAGCCCTGTCGGTGGCACTGAAGCTTTCTTT. Amino acid sequence: CASSPVGGTEAFF.

The chain couples TRBV28 to TRBJ1-2; maybe TRBD1 (6 bases). CDR3 size: 13 residues. Trimming cost V 2 bases and J 7 bases, with 11 bases left between them. The V gene's germline CDR1 is MDHEN and CDR2 SYDVKM. CDR3 sequence (DNA): TGTGCCAGCAGTTTAGGGGGCTTCAGTGGCTACACCTTC. The encoded protein is CASSLGGFSGYTF.

This clone was picked up a small number of times. J is TRBJ1-4 and V is TRBV30; 12 nucleotides agree with TRBD1. The V gene's germline CDR1 is GTSNPN and CDR2 SVGIG (reference sequence). Unmatched junction bases numbered 1, after V lost 5 bases and J lost 6 bases. This CDR3 contains 13 residues. The CDR3 DNA sequence: TGTGCCTGGGGGGACAGGGGGCATGAAAAACTGTTTTTT. It codes for CAWGDRGHEKLFF.

The chain couples TRBV6-4 to TRBJ1-5; D gene ambiguous. Trimming pared 5 bases from V and 4 bases from J, leaving 9 bases between. CDR3 size: 13 residues. CDR1 MRHNA and CDR2 SNTAGT come from the germline V gene. This chain's CDR3 is CASSPGANQPQHF. The CDR3 DNA reads TGTGCCAGCAGTCCGGGAGCTAATCAGCCCCAGCATTTT.

This chain joins TRBV4-1 and TRBJ2-7; TRBD2 matches at 7 bases. V dropped 0 bases and J dropped 3; count of bases not matched to a gene: 8. Germline CDR1 is MGHRA and CDR2 is YSYEKL. The length of the CDR3 is 16 residues. CDR3 nucleotide sequence: TGCGCCAGCAGCCAAGATTCCCGGGCGGGGGTCTACGAGCAGTACTTC. Its translation: CASSQDSRAGVYEQYF.

The chain couples TRBV27 to TRBJ2-7; perhaps TRBD1 as D (6 bases). This CDR3 has 13 residues. V was cut by 3 bases and J by 4 bases, with 10 bases left in between. Germline loops: CDR1 MNHEY, CDR2 SMNVEV (reference sequence). In DNA, the CDR3 is TGTGCCAGCAGTTTCTGGCAGGGGTACGAGCAGTACTTC. Amino acid sequence: CASSFWQGYEQYF.

The V and J genes are TRBV2 and TRBJ2-3, with 7 bases identical to TRBD1. There are 14 residues in the CDR3. V shed 10 bases and J 3 bases; nucleotides not matched to a gene: 10. Germline V gives CDR1 SNHLY, CDR2 FYNNEI. DNA for the CDR3: TGTGCCACCTTAAGGGGGCAGGGGACAGATACGCAGTATTTT. Amino acid sequence: CATLRGQGTDTQYF. The full variable domain, completed using reference TRBV2 and TRBJ2-3, is EPEVTQTPSHQVTQMGQEVILRCVPISNHLYFYWYRQILGQKVEFLVSFYNNEISEKSEIFDDQFSVERPDGSNFTLKIRSTKLEDSAMYFCATLRGQGTDTQYFGPGTRLTVL.

This rearrangement joins TRBV18 to TRBJ2-3; D uncertain. This CDR3 comprises 17 residues. V gave up 3 bases and J gave up 0 bases, with 16 bases separating them. Germline CDR1 reads KGHSH; CDR2 reads LQKENI. CDR3 coding DNA: TGTGCCAGCTCACCCCTATCGTCAGGATCGAGCACAGATACGCAGTATTTT. Translation gives CASSPLSSGSSTDTQYF.

The sample holds a few counts of this clone. The gene calls are TRBV6-4 and TRBJ2-7, with D possibly TRBD1 on 6 matching bases. Germline CDR1 MRHNA, CDR2 SNTAGT. The CDR3 sequence is 14 residues long. Trimming stripped 2 bases from V and 2 bases from J, with 10 bases between. CDR3 amino acids: CASSDATGPYEQYF. As DNA, the CDR3 is TGTGCCAGCAGTGACGCGACAGGACCCTACGAGCAGTACTTC.

The rearrangement uses TRBV5-4 and TRBJ2-5; 10 bases align to TRBD2. V was clipped by 4 bases and J by 5 bases; unmatched bases: 11. This CDR3 is built from 16 residues. Germline V gene lookup returns CDR1 SGHNT and CDR2 YYREEE (reference sequence). The CDR3: CASSNASGGWWETQYF. CDR3 DNA: TGTGCCAGCAGCAATGCTAGCGGGGGATGGTGGGAGACCCAGTACTTC.

This chain joins TRBV13 and TRBJ1-4, with 7 nucleotides matching TRBD1. Germline values: CDR1 PRHDT, CDR2 FYEKMQ (reference sequence). V shed 4 bases and J 8 bases; nucleotides not matched to a gene: 10. This CDR3 has 15 residues. CDR3 nucleotide sequence: TGTGCCAGCAGCTCTGGGACAGTGTTTCGCGAAAAACTGTTTTTT. Residues: CASSSGTVFREKLFF.

V usage is TRBV18 and J usage is TRBJ1-6; D perhaps matches TRBD1 (5 bases). The CDR3 covers 13 residues. V shed 3 bases and J shed 9 bases, with 9 bases lying between them. Germline assignment: CDR1 KGHSH and CDR2 LQKENI. In nucleotides, the CDR3 is TGTGCCAGCTCACCGGACATTATTTCACCCCTCCACTTT. The encoded protein is CASSPDIISPLHF.

V usage is TRBV6-6 and J usage is TRBJ2-5, with 12 bases identical to TRBD1. Germline V gives CDR1 MNHNY, CDR2 SVGAGI (reference sequence). This CDR3 spans 16 amino acids. V shed 4 bases and J 10 bases; nucleotides not matched to a gene: 13. CDR3 loop: CASSSLGQGASMGQYF. CDR3 bases: TGTGCCAGCAGTTCCCTGGGACAGGGGGCTTCCATGGGCCAGTACTTC.